These 3 T cell receptor beta chains were sequenced from one sample in a study of blood T cells in healthy people across ages. Then a second PCR, running about 7 to 11 cycles, was carried out with a sample-barcoded 5' primer and a J-beta primer mix. TCRdb re-called the 5' RACE reads through MiXCR, storing one row per CDR3 protein. This sample carries roughly 700,000 distinct CDR3 sequences, approximately 31% of them seen once, and the ten largest clones take roughly 15%. The sequencing input was blood. These receptors were obtained from an elderly woman in good health.

This chain links TRBV4-1 with TRBJ2-5; D uncertain. TRBJ2-7 matches the DNA end more closely, so the J call is doubtful. The CDR3 loop spans 14 amino acids. Germline CDR1 reads MGHRA; CDR2 reads YSYEKL. The CDR3 nucleotides are TGCGCCAGCAGCCCGAGCCCATTAATCTACGAGCAGTACTTC. The encoded protein is CASSPSPLIYEQYF.

This clonotype was detected a few times. A read error may be the cause here, since a much bigger clone is one base away. This chain links TRBV6-6 with TRBJ2-7; perhaps TRBD1 as D (6 bases). The CDR3 is 12 amino acids. Trimming removed 10 bases from V and 7 bases from J, with 17 bases in between. Germline V gene lookup returns CDR1 MNHNY and CDR2 SVGAGI (reference sequence). The CDR3 spells CAMGAVYNEQYF. In DNA, the CDR3 is TGTGCCATGGGGGCCGTTTACAATGAGCAGTACTTC.

This clonotype has just one count. The CDR3 loop reads CAWSDNGPQHF. The CDR3 coding sequence is TGTGCCTGGAGTGATAACGGGCCCCAGCATTTT. The rearrangement links TRBV30 to TRBJ1-5; no clear D. Germline CDR1 reads GTSNPN; CDR2 reads SVGIG (reference sequence). The V end lost 1 base, the J end lost 9 bases, and 7 bases lay between the germline ends. The CDR3 extends over 11 amino acids.